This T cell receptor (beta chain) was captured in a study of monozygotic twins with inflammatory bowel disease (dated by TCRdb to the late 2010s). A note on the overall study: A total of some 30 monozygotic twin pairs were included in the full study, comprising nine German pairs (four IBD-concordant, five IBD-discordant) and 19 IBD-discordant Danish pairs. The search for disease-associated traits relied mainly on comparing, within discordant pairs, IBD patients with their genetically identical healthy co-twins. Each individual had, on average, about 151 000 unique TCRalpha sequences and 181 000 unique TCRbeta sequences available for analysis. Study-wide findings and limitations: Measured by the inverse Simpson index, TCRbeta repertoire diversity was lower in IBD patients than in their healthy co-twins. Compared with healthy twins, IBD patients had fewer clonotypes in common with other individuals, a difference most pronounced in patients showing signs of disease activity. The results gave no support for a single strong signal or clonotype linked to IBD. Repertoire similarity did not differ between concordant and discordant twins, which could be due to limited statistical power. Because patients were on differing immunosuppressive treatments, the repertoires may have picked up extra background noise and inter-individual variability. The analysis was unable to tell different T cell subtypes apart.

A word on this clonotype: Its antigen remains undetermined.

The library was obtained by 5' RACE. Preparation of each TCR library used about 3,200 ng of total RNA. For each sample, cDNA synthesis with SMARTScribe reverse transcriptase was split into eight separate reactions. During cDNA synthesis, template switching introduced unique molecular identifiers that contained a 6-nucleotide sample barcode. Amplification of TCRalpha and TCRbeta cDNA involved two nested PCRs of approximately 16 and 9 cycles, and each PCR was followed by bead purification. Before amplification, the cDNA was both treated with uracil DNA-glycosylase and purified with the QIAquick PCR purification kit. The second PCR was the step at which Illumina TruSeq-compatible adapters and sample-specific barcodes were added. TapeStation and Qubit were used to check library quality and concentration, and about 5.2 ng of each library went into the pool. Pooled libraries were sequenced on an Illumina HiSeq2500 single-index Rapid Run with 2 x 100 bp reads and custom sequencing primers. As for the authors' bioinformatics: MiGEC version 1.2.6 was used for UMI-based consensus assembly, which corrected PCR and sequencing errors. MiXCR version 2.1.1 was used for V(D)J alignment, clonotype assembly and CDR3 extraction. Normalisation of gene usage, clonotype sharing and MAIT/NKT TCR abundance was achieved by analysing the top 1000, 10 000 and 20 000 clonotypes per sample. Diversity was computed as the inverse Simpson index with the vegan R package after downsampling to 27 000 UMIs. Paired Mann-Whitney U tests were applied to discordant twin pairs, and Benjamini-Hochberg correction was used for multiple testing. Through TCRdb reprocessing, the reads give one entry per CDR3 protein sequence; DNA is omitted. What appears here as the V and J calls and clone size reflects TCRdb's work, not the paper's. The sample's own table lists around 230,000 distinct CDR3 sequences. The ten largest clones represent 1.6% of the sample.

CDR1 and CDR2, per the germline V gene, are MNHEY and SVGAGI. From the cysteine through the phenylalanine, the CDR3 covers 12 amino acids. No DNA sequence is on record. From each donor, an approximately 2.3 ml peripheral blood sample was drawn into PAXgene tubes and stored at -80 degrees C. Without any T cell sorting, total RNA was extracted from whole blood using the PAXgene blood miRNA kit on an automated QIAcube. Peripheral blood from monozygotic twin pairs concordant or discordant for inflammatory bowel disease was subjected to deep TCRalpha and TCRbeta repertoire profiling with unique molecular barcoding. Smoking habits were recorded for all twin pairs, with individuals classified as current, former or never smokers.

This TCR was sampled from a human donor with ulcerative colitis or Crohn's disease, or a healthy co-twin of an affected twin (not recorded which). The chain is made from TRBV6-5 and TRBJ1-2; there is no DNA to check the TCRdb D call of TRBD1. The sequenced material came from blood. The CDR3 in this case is CASNSLGGGYTF.